This TCR beta chain was sequenced during a study of CD8+ T cells in alopecia areata. The treatment denotes: oral pan-JAK inhibitor, 5-10 mg twice daily. As concerns this clone: Its target is unknown.

Extracted RNA was reverse transcribed, and the resulting cDNA served as sequencing template. Produced via immunoSEQ multiplex PCR; TCRdb's table is partial and in-frame only. The data show some 110,000 clones, with roughly 50% seen just once and more than 10% held by the top ten. V lost 4 bases and J lost 8; bases outside the gene matches: 5. The CDR3 totals 12 residues. Germline V lookup: CDR1 SGHDT, CDR2 YYEEEE. Study-level findings and limits: Because one nonresponder was included, the link of baseline CD8+ expansion to response is considered uncertain.

The J gene is TRBJ1-2, the V gene TRBV5-6, with 7 bases identical to TRBD1. Source: CD8+ T cells sorted from blood, taken at week 24, from a patient treated with tofacitinib. The source is a human donor with alopecia areata. CDR3 residues: CASSLDRIGYTF. As DNA, the CDR3 is TGTGCCAGCAGCCTGGACAGGATCGGCTACACCTTC.